These T cell receptor beta chains were read from a single sample in a study of technical replicates of blood from a handful of donors. Sequenced by immunoSEQ multiplex PCR; TCRdb stores in-frame clones only, minus some. Here the sample spans tens of thousands of clones, under 95% being singletons. Sequenced sample: T cells isolated from PBMCs. These receptors all come from a human donor in good health. Both conserved end residues are part of each CDR3. A D gene is named only where the DNA matches it firmly. Size is stated for part of the rows, as once, few or many counts, or as a class when the clone is expanded.

D,size,length,J,V,DNA,CDR3
TRBD1,.,14,TRBJ2-7,TRBV7-2,TGTGCCAGCAGCTTAGAGGCAGGGGGCTACGAGCAGTACTTC,CASSLEAGGYEQYF
TRBD1,.,15,TRBJ1-2,TRBV15,TGTGCCACCAGCAGAGATGCGACAGGGGCTGGCGGCTACACCTTC,CATSRDATGAGGYTF
TRBD2,.,16,TRBJ2-2,TRBV19,TGTGCCAGTAGGGTACGACTAGCGGGAGGAGCCGGGGAGCTGTTTTTT,CASRVRLAGGAGELFF
TRBD2,once,14,TRBJ2-1,TRBV2,TGTGCCAGCACAAGGAGCGGGAATTACAATGAGCAGTTCTTC,CASTRSGNYNEQFF
.,.,15,TRBJ2-1,TRBV28,TGTGCCAGCAGCGGAGACAGGCTATTCTACAATGAGCAGTTCTTC,CASSGDRLFYNEQFF
.,once,15,TRBJ2-1,TRBV5-4,TGTGCCAGCAGCTTGGACGAGCGCGCCTACAATGAGCAGTTCTTC,CASSLDERAYNEQFF
TRBD2,.,14,TRBJ2-7,TRBV30,TGTGCCTGGGAAACTAGCGGGATCTCCTACGAGCAGTACTTC,CAWETSGISYEQYF
TRBD2,.,17,TRBJ2-1,TRBV7-6,TGTGCCAGCAGCTTAGCGTCTTTGTCTAGCGGGAGCAATGAGCAGTTCTTC,CASSLASLSSGSNEQFF
TRBD2,.,17,TRBJ2-3,TRBV6-1,TGTGCCAGCAGTGAAGGGCGGGAGCTTAGAAGCACAGATACGCAGTATTTT,CASSEGRELRSTDTQYF
.,.,12,TRBJ2-1,TRBV7-3,TGTGCCAGCAGCTTAGGCACGGGTGAGCAGTTCTTC,CASSLGTGEQFF
.,.,13,TRBJ1-5,TRBV27,TGTGCCAGCAGTTTGAGCGGGGGCCAGCCCCAGCATTTT,CASSLSGGQPQHF
TRBD1,.,17,TRBJ1-5,TRBV10-3,TGTGCCATCAGTGAACAAGAGACAGGGGATAGCAATCAGCCCCAGCATTTT,CAISEQETGDSNQPQHF